This T cell receptor beta chain was recorded in a study of shared clonotypes between healthy human individuals (dated by TCRdb to the early 2020s). General notes on the study: Two women and three men aged 18 to 49 years were included in the cohort. Leukapheresis yielded between about 0.94 and 9.5 billion PBMCs per donor. Libraries were prepared and TCR repertoires were sequenced by different laboratories using diverse techniques, in order to increase sequencing depth and limit assay-specific biases. For each donor, three plates each were used for CD4 naive and CD4 memory, two plates were used for CD8 naive, and one plate was used for CD8 memory. The study deeply sequenced blood TCR repertoires of about five healthy adults to estimate repertoire size and the extent of clonotype sharing between individuals.

With respect to this clone: This clone's antigen is unknown. The input lacks base qualities; no much larger clone sits a single base away.

V loses 5 bases of germline sequence and J loses 1 base, and the interval between the two ends is 11 bases. Reading the germline V gene gives CDR1 SGHDT and CDR2 YYEEEE. From its cysteine to its phenylalanine, the CDR3 spans 14 amino acids. CDR3 DNA is the only sequence kept; it has 42 bases, read in frame from the first base. Using the deep immunoSEQ assay, multiplex PCR amplified TCR CDR3 regions from genomic DNA. Extracted genomic DNA from each cell subset was distributed evenly across all wells of several immunoSEQ 96-well plates, and each plate was treated as a replicate. Each replicate PCR for sorted subsets received around 200 ng genomic DNA, equal to around 32,000 T cell genomes. Purified libraries were measured with a Qubit 3.0 fluorometer, size-checked on a Bioanalyzer 2100, and measured again with the KAPA Library Quantification kit. Every immunoSEQ 96-well plate was sequenced on a dedicated single-read 150-cycle Illumina NextSeq 550 flow cell. The authors processed their data as follows. Because the immunoSEQ output included only junctional sequences and no quality scores, the filtering could not be the same as the filtering used for full-length reads. To assign V/J genes and CDR3, sequences were annotated using PyIR, a Python wrapper for IgBLAST v1.9, with IMGT germline references. Reads were removed for weak V/J assignments (E-value above 1e-6), missing CDR3, stop codons, out-of-frame junctions, or ambiguous translated residues. V3J clonotypes were defined as sequences sharing the same inferred V gene, J gene, and CDR3 amino acid sequence. The percentage overlap between two repertoires was calculated by dividing the number of shared unique clonotypes by the size of the smaller repertoire. Repertoire richness was assessed with RTK rarefaction, the Chao1 estimator, and Recon v2.1 estimates of unobserved clonotypes. Generation probabilities for all TCRbeta clonotypes obtained by the gDNA method from a handful of donors were computed using OLGA. Drawn from immuneACCESS, this table holds only the in-frame rearrangements with V and J called that TCRdb kept. Clones are partly lost; checked studies trace under half to an unresolved V gene and leave the rest unexplained. V and J calls and clone size are copied from that table; D and trimming were computed from the DNA. The sample table lists millions of clones, more than 85% of them with a count of one. Of the sample, 0.39% falls within the top ten clones.

Healthy HIV-negative adults with no recently reported acute infections or vaccinations were included as donors. Every donor was a Caucasian adult residing in Nashville, Tennessee, USA. CD4+ T cells were enriched through magnetic negative selection, after which naive cells were positively selected on CD45RA and the remaining negative fraction served as the memory subset. After blood collection by leukapheresis, PBMCs were isolated using Ficoll-Histopaque density gradient centrifugation and then cryopreserved in the vapor phase of liquid nitrogen. Analytical flow cytometry was used to check the purity and quantity of every magnetically sorted T cell population. From each sorted fraction, genomic DNA was isolated and quantified by UV absorbance on a Nanodrop 2000c. Study-level results and caveats: The small number of donors limited the genetic and exposure-history diversity represented. Based on pairwise subsampling, the degree of clonotype sharing among donors was expected to be affected by sequencing depth. About 5% of naive CD4, around 3.5% of naive CD8, about 2.1% of memory CD4, and around 0.4% of memory CD8 clonotypes were shared across a handful of donors. Incomplete sequencing was indicated by rarefaction of sorted-subset datasets, despite the large sequencing depth. Clonotypes shared by all four sorted-subset donors showed higher generation probabilities than non-shared clonotypes. Larger estimated clonotype richness was generally found for naive subsets than for memory subsets. Sampling was restricted to blood, and TCR repertoires in tissue are likely to differ from TCR repertoires in blood.

Sample: naive CD4+ T cells from PBMCs. The intended sense of this specimen's cell subset or site label: CD45RA+ positively selected. The origin of this receptor is a man aged 18 to 35 in good health. Some clones in this sample may be carry-over from other donors' samples. The sequence joins TRBV5-6 to TRBJ2-3; the D gene cannot be named for sure. The CDR3 in this case is CASRGSFRTDTQYF. The DNA sequence reads TGTGCCAGCAGGGGATCTTTTCGCACAGATACGCAGTATTTT.